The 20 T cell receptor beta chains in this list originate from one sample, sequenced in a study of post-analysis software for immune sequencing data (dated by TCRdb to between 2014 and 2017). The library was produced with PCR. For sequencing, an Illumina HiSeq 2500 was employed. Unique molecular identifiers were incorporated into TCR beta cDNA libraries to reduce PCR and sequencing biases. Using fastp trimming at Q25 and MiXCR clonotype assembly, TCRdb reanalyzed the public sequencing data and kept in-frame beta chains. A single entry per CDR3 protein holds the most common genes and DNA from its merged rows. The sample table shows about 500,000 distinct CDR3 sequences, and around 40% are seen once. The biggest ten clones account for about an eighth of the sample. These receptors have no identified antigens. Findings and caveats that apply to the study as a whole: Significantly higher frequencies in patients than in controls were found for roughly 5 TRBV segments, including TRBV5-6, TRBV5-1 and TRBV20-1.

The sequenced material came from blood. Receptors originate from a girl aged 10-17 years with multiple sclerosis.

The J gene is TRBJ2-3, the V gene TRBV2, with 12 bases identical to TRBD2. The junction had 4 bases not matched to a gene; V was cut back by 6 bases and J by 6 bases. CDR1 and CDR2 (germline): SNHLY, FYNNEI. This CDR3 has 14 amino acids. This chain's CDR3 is CASRRLAGVDTQYF. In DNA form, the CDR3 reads TGTGCCAGCAGGAGACTAGCGGGAGTTGATACGCAGTATTTT.

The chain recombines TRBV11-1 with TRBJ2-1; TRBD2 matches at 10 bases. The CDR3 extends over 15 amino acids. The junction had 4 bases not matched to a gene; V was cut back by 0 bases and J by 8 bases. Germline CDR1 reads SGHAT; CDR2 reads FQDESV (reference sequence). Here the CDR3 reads CASSLAGTSDDEQFF. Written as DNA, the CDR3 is TGTGCCAGCAGCTTAGCCGGGACTAGCGACGATGAGCAGTTCTTC.

DNA of the CDR3: TGTGCCAGCAGTTTGTCCATCCGGACCCAGTACTTC. As protein: CASSLSIRTQYF. The chain combines TRBV12-3 or TRBV12-4 with TRBJ2-7; D remains ambiguous. The J call may not be correct, given that the DNA end is closer to TRBJ2-5. CDR3 length: 12 amino acids.

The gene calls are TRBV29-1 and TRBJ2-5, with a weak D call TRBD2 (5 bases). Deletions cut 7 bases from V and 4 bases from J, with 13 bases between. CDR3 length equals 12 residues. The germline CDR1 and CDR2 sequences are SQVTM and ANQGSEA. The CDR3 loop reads CSAARSGETQYF. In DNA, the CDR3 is TGCAGCGCCGCTAGGAGCGGAGAGACCCAGTACTTC.

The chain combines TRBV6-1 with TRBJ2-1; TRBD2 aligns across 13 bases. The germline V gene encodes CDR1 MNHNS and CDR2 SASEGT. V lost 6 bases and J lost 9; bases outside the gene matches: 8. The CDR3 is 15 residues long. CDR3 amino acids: CASRLLAGGPGEQFF. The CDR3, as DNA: TGTGCCAGCAGGCTACTAGCGGGAGGGCCGGGTGAGCAGTTCTTC.

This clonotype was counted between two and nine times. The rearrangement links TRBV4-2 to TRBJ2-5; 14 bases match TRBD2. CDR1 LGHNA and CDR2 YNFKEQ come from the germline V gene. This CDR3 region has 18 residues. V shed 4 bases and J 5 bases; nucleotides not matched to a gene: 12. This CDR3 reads CASSPGLAGVDGGETQYF. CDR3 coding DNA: TGTGCCAGCAGCCCGGGACTAGCGGGAGTGGATGGAGGGGAGACCCAGTACTTC.

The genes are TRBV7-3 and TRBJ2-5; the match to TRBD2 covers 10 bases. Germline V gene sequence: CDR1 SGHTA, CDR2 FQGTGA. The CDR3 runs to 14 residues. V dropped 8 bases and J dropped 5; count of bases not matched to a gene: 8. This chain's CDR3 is CASAQAGGRETQYF. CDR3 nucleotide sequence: TGTGCCAGCGCACAAGCGGGAGGGAGGGAGACCCAGTACTTC. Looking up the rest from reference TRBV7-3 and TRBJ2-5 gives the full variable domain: GAGVSQTPSNKVTEKGKYVELRCDPISGHTALYWYRQSLGQGPEFLIYFQGTGAADDSGLPNDRFFAVRPEGSVSTLKIQRTERGDSAVYLCASAQAGGRETQYFGPGTRLLVL.

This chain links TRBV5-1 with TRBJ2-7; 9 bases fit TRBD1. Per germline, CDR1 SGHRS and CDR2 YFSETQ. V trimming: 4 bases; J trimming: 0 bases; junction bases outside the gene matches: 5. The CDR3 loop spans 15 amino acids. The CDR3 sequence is CASSAHRGPSYEQYF. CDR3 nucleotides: TGCGCCAGCAGCGCCCACAGGGGGCCCTCCTACGAGCAGTACTTC. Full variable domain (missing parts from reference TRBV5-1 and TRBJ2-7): KAGVTQTPRYLIKTRGQQVTLSCSPISGHRSVSWYQQTPGQGLQFLFEYFSETQRNKGNFPGRFSGRQFSNSRSEMNVSTLELGDSALYLCASSAHRGPSYEQYFGPGTRLTVT.

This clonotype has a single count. The CDR3 loop is CSVEDLNNYGYTF. In nucleotides, the CDR3 is TGCAGCGTTGAAGATCTGAATAACTATGGCTACACCTTC. The chain carries TRBV29-1 and TRBJ1-2; D is undetermined. V was clipped by 0 bases and J by 1 base, with 6 bases between them. From germline, CDR1 is SQVTM and CDR2 ANQGSEA. This CDR3 contains 13 residues.

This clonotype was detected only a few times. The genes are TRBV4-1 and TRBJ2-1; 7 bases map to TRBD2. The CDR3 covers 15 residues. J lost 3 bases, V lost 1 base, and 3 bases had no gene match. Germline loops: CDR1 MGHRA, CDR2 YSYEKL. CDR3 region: CASSQVSGVYNEQFF. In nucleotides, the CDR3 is TGCGCCAGCAGCCAAGTGAGCGGGGTCTACAATGAGCAGTTCTTC.

CDR3 sequence: CASSQEAAGAAYEQYF. CDR3 bases: TGCGCCAGCAGCCAGGAGGCAGCGGGCGCCGCCTACGAGCAGTACTTC. This sequence joins TRBV4-1 and TRBJ2-7, with a possible D match to TRBD2 (6 bases). This CDR3 comprises 16 residues. The germline V gene has CDR1 MGHRA and CDR2 YSYEKL. Deletions cut 3 bases from V and 2 bases from J, with 17 bases between.

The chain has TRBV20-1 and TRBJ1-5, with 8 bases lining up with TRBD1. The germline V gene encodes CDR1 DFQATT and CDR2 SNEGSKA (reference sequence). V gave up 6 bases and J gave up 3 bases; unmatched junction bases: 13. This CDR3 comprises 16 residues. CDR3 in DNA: TGCAGTGCCCCAGGGGGCAGGGGATGGGACAATCAGCCCCAGCATTTT. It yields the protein CSAPGGRGWDNQPQHF.

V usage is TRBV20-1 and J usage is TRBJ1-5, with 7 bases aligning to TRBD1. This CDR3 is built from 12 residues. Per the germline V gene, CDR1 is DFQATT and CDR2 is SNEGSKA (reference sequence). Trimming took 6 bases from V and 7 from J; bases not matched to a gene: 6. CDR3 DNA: TGCAGTGCCCAGACAGGGCTGCAGCCCCAGCATTTT. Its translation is CSAQTGLQPQHF.

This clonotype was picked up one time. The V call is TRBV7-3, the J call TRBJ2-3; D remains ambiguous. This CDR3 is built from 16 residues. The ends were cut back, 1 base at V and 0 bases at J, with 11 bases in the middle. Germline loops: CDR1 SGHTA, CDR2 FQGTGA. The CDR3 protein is CASSLIGGTSTDTQYF. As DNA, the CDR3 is TGTGCCAGCAGCTTAATTGGTGGAACTAGCACAGATACGCAGTATTTT.

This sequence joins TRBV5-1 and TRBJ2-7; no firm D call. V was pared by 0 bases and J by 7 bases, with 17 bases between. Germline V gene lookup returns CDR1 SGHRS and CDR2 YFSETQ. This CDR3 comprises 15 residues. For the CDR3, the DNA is TGCGCCAGCAGCTTGGGGGAAAGCTCCTACAATGAGCAGTACTTC. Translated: CASSLGESSYNEQYF.

The CDR3 sequence: CAARTVYSNQPQHF. CDR3 sequence (DNA): TGTGCCGCTAGGACAGTTTATAGCAATCAGCCCCAGCATTTT. This rearrangement joins TRBV6-1 to TRBJ1-5, with a weak D call TRBD1 (6 bases). The germline V gene has CDR1 MNHNS and CDR2 SASEGT. The CDR3 consists of 14 residues. Trimming stripped 11 bases from V and 0 bases from J, with 14 bases between.

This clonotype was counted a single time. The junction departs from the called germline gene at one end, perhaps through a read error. The CDR3 loop is CANSLGPYDRGYGYTF. In nucleotides, the CDR3 is TGTGCCAACAGTCTGGGGCCATATGACAGGGGCTATGGCTACACCTTC. The rearrangement uses TRBV12-3 or TRBV12-4 and TRBJ1-2; 8 nucleotides agree with TRBD1. CDR3 length: 16 residues.

CDR3 DNA sequence: TGTGCCAGCAGTTTACCCGGTTCCAGCACAGATACGCAGTATTTT. It is translated as CASSLPGSSTDTQYF. This chain uses TRBV27 with TRBJ2-3; D call uncertain. The ends were cut back, 2 bases at V and 0 bases at J, with 9 bases in the middle. The CDR3 totals 15 residues. Germline V CDR1 and CDR2: MNHEY, SMNVEV (reference sequence).

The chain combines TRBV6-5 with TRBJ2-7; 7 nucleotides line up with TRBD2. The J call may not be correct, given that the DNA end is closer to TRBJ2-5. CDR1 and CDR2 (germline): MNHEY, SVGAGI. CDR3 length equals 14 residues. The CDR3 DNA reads TGTGCCAGCAGCGAGAAGGGACTACAAGAGACCCAGTACTTC. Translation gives CASSEKGLQETQYF.

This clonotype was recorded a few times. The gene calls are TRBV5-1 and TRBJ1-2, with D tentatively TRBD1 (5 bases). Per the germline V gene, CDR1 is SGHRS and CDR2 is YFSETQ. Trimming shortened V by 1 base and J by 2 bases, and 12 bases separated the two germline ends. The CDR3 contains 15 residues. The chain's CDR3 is CASSLFRGSNYGYTF. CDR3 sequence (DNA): TGCGCCAGCAGCTTGTTCCGGGGGTCCAACTATGGCTACACCTTC.